These 16 T cell receptor beta chains came from one sample sequenced in a study of blood T cell repertoires in COVID-19. This table comes from immunoSEQ multiplex PCR, and its TCRdb copy is limited to in-frame clones, with some not included. The repertoire includes just under 80,000 clones, approximately 88% of them detected once, and 40% to 55% sits in the top ten. The sequencing sample was made of peripheral blood. Every receptor here comes from a human donor in a cohort sampled during active COVID-19.

The rearrangement uses TRBV2 and TRBJ1-1; D is uncertain. V lost 7 bases and J 1 base, leaving 10 bases between the germline ends. The germline gives CDR1 SNHLY, CDR2 FYNNEI. The CDR3 length is 13 residues. The CDR3 region is CASKGVGNTEAFF. The CDR3 DNA sequence: TGTGCCAGCAAAGGAGTCGGGAACACTGAAGCTTTCTTT.

This chain uses TRBV2 with TRBJ1-1; a possible D gene is TRBD1 (5 bases). The CDR3 loop spans 14 amino acids. Germline V gene lookup returns CDR1 SNHLY and CDR2 FYNNEI. V was trimmed by 8 bases and J by 0 bases, leaving 13 bases between them. CDR3 sequence (DNA): TGTGCCAGCCGCTTCGGGGGGATGAACACTGAAGCTTTCTTT. This gives the protein CASRFGGMNTEAFF.

V and J are TRBV18 and TRBJ2-1; possible D gene TRBD1, 6 bases. This CDR3 is built from 15 residues. V lost 5 bases, J lost 3 bases, and 14 bases lay in between. The germline gives CDR1 KGHSH, CDR2 LQKENI. The CDR3 region has the DNA TGTGCCAGCTCAGGAACAGGGATCTACTACAATGAGCAGTTCTTC. Its translation: CASSGTGIYYNEQFF.

The rearrangement links TRBV7-9 to TRBJ2-3, with D uncertain. CDR1 and CDR2 (germline): SEHNR, FQNEAQ (reference sequence). CDR3 length: 12 residues. V lost 5 bases to trimming and J lost 0 bases, with 3 bases between them. CDR3 sequence (DNA): TGTGCCAGCAGCCTTAGCACAGATACGCAGTATTTT. Its translation is CASSLSTDTQYF.

The chain recombines TRBV19 with TRBJ2-6, with TRBD1 identical over 8 bases. Germline trimming cut 3 bases from V and 2 bases from J; bases unmatched to any gene: 15. Germline values: CDR1 LNHDA, CDR2 SQIVND (reference sequence). There are 20 residues in the CDR3. The CDR3 reads CASSISPGRQGTTGANVLTF. The DNA for the CDR3 is TGTGCCAGTAGTATCTCCCCGGGGAGACAGGGGACAACTGGGGCCAACGTCCTGACTTTC.

The chain links TRBV7-2 to TRBJ1-2; no clear D. Germline V gives CDR1 SGHTA, CDR2 FQGNSA. Trimming pared 3 bases from V and 6 bases from J, leaving 11 bases between. The CDR3 contains 13 residues. The CDR3 sequence: CASSFTAKNGYTF. The DNA of the CDR3 is TGTGCCAGCAGCTTCACAGCAAAGAATGGCTACACCTTC.

In DNA form, the CDR3 reads TGCGCCAGCAGCCCCTATGGACTAAGCCCTTATGGCTACACCTTC. The encoded protein is CASSPYGLSPYGYTF. The chain recombines TRBV4-1 with TRBJ1-2; D unclear. Looked up from germline, CDR1 is MGHRA and CDR2 is YSYEKL. V lost 4 bases to trimming and J lost 5 bases, with 17 bases between them. This CDR3 has 15 residues.

This sequence joins TRBV7-8 and TRBJ2-7; D may be TRBD1 (5 bases). Germline loops: CDR1 SGHVS, CDR2 FQNEAQ. The CDR3 loop spans 15 amino acids. V dropped 3 bases and J dropped 0 bases, with 12 bases sitting between them. CDR3 in amino acids: CASSLDGHRSYEQYF. DNA of the CDR3: TGTGCCAGCAGCTTGGATGGACACCGCTCCTACGAGCAGTACTTC.

The genes are TRBV9 and TRBJ1-6; D possibly corresponds to TRBD1 (5 bases). With 1 base removed from V and 6 bases from J, the gap between germline ends came to 11 bases. Germline CDR1 reads SGDLS; CDR2 reads YYNGEE. The CDR3 totals 15 residues. CDR3 DNA: TGTGCCAGCAGCGTACAGGGTATAAGTAATTCACCCCTCCACTTT. Residues: CASSVQGISNSPLHF.

The gene calls are TRBV5-1 and TRBJ2-3; 9 bases align to TRBD2. The CDR3 contains 16 residues. Unmatched junction bases numbered 7, after V lost 0 bases and J lost 5 bases. CDR1 SGHRS and CDR2 YFSETQ come from the germline V gene. CDR3: CASSLVPAGGGDTQYF. In nucleotides, the CDR3 is TGCGCCAGCAGCTTGGTTCCAGCGGGAGGTGGAGATACGCAGTATTTT.

J is TRBJ1-4 and V is TRBV18; D not certain. Germline assignment: CDR1 KGHSH and CDR2 LQKENI. The CDR3 runs 13 residues. Between the trimmed V and J ends, which lost 5 bases and 6 bases, there was a span of 10 bases. CDR3 sequence: CASSSGFDEKLFF. The CDR3 nucleotides are TGTGCCAGCTCATCCGGGTTCGATGAAAAACTGTTTTTT.

This chain links TRBV19 with TRBJ2-4; 9 bases are shared with TRBD2. The junction had 15 bases not matched to a gene; V was cut back by 1 base and J by 8 bases. Germline V gives CDR1 LNHDA, CDR2 SQIVND (reference sequence). The CDR3 is 18 residues long. The CDR3, as DNA: TGTGCCAGTAGTATAGGGCCAGCGGGGGGACTATTGCGAGACATTCAGTACTTC. This gives the protein CASSIGPAGGLLRDIQYF.

The chain employs TRBV21-1 and TRBJ2-7; TRBD1 reflects the table's D call only, with no check against the DNA. TRBV21-1 has pseudogene status. The CDR3 contains 14 residues. CDR3 sequence reads: CASRKRQGWSEQYF. The CDR3 DNA sequence: TGTGCCAGCAGGAAAAGACAGGGATGGAGCGAGCAGTACTTC.

The rearrangement joins TRBV19 to TRBJ2-3; TRBD2 is a possible D gene (6 bases). CDR3 length: 16 residues. The V end lost 2 bases, the J end lost 0 bases, and 12 bases lay between the germline ends. In germline, CDR1 is LNHDA, CDR2 SQIVND (reference sequence). The CDR3 nucleotides are TGTGCCAGTAGTATACGTAGCGGTTCTAGCACAGATACGCAGTATTTT. Encoded protein: CASSIRSGSSTDTQYF.

The table lists this clone with a few counts. This sequence joins TRBV7-2 and TRBJ1-2; maybe TRBD1 (5 bases). The CDR3 is 15 amino acids. V lost 0 bases and J 3 bases, leaving 11 bases between the germline ends. CDR1 and CDR2 (germline): SGHTA, FQGNSA. Written as DNA, the CDR3 is TGTGCCAGCAGCTTAGCCGCCAGGGTGGACTATGGCTACACCTTC. It yields the protein CASSLAARVDYGYTF.

V usage is TRBV14 and J usage is TRBJ1-1; 10 nucleotides line up with TRBD1. This CDR3 region has 17 residues. Germline CDR1 is SGHDN and CDR2 is FVKESK. After removal of 4 bases from V and 0 bases from J, the junction contained 8 bases not matched to a gene. The CDR3 DNA reads as TGTGCCAGCAGCCCCCGGGACAGGGGATCAATGAACACTGAAGCTTTCTTT. Translation gives CASSPRDRGSMNTEAFF.